Only a few counts were recorded for the clone carrying this TCR beta chain. Its antigen is currently unknown. The authors divided CD4+ cells into CD45RA+ naive and CD45RA-negative memory subsets. This entry comes from a study of shared clonotypes between healthy human individuals. About the study: Ranging from 18 to 49 in age, donors were a couple of women and three men. The plates for each donor numbered three CD4 naive, three CD4 memory, two CD8 naive and one CD8 memory. Findings and caveats of the study: Naive subsets, compared against memory subsets, generally had larger estimated richness values.

The table came from immunoSEQ multiplex PCR; TCRdb's copy has only in-frame clones and leaves some out. Of a few million clones in the sample, over 85% were seen once. Germline V gene sequence: CDR1 SEHNR, CDR2 FQNEAQ (reference sequence). Deletions cut 5 bases from V and 6 bases from J, with 17 bases between. The CDR3 has 14 amino acids. J is TRBJ2-7 and V is TRBV7-9; D possibly corresponds to TRBD1 (6 bases). The TCR originated in a man between 18 and 29 years old in good health. Some clones in this sample may be carry-over from other donors' samples. What was sequenced was naive CD4+ T cells from PBMCs. This sample's subset: CD45RA+ positively selected. The CDR3 sequence is CASSVRDTPLEQYF. The CDR3 region has the DNA TGTGCCAGCAGCGTCCGGGACACTCCCCTCGAGCAGTACTTC.